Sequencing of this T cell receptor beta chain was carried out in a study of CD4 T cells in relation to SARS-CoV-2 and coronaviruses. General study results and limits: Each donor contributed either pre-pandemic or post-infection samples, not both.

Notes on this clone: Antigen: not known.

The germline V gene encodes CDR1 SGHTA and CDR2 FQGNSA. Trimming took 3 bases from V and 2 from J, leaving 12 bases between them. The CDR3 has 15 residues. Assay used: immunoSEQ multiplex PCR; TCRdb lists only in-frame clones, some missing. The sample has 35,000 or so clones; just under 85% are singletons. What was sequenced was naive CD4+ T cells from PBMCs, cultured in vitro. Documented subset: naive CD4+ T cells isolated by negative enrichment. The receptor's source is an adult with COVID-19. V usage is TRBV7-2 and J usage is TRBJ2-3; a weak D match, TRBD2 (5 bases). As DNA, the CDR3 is TGTGCCAGCAGCTTGGGGAGATGGGTCACAGATACGCAGTATTTT. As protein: CASSLGRWVTDTQYF. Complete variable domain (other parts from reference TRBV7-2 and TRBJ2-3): GAGVSQSPSNKVTEKGKDVELRCDPISGHTALYWYRQSLGQGLEFLIYFQGNSAPDKSGLPSDRFSAERTGGSVSTLTIQRTQQEDSAVYLCASSLGRWVTDTQYFGPGTRLTVL.